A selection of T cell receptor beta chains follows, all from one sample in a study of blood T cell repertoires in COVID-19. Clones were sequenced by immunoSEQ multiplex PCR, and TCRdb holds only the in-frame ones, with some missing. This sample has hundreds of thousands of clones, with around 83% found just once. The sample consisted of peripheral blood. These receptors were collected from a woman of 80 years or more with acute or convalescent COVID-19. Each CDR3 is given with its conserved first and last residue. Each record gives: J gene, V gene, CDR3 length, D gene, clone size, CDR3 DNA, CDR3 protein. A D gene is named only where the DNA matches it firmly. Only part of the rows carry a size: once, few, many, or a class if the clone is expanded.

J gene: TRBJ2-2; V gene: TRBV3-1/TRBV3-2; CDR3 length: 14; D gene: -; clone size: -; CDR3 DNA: TGTGCCAGCAGCCGGCGCGGGGTGACCGGGGAGCTGTTTTTT; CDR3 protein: CASSRRGVTGELFF
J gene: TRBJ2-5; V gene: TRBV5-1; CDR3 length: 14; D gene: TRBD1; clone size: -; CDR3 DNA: TGCGCCAGCAGCCCCAGGGGGCTAGTAGAGACCCAGTACTTC; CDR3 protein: CASSPRGLVETQYF
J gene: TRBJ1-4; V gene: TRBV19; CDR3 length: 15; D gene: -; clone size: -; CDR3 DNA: TGTGCCAGTAGTAGTAGGGCAGGGAGGCAAGAAAAACTGTTTTTT; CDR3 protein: CASSSRAGRQEKLFF
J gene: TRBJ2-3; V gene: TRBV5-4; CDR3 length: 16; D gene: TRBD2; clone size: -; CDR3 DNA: TGTGCCAGCAGCTTGGAGTGGAGCGGGGCCACAGATACGCAGTATTTT; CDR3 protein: CASSLEWSGATDTQYF
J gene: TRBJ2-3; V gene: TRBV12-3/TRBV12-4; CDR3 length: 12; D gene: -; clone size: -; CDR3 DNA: TGTGCCAGCAGTCTACGCACAGATACGCAGTATTTT; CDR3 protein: CASSLRTDTQYF
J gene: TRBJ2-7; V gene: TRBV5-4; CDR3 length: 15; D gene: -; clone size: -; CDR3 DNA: TGTGCCAGCAGCCAGCCCGGAGGGGATCGGTACGAGCAGTACTTC; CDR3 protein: CASSQPGGDRYEQYF
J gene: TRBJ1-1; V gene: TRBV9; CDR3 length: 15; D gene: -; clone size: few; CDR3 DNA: TGTGCCAGCAGCGAGGGGGTGCTCCCGAACACTGAAGCTTTCTTT; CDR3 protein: CASSEGVLPNTEAFF
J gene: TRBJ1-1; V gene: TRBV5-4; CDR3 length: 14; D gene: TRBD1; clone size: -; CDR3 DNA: TGTGCCAGCAGGGTGACAGGGTTGAACACTGAAGCTTTCTTT; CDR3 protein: CASRVTGLNTEAFF
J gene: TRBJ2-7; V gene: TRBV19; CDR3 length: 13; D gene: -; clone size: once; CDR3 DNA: TGTGCCAGTAGTATTGTCGTTTTCTACGAGCAGTACTTC; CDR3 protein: CASSIVVFYEQYF
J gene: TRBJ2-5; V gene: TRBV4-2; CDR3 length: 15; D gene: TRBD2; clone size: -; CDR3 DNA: TGTGCCAGCAGCCGCAGGCGGGGGAACCAAGAGACCCAGTACTTC; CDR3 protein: CASSRRRGNQETQYF
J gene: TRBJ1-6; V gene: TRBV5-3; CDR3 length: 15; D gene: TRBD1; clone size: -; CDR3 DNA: TGTGCCAGAAGCAACAGGGGTAGATACAGTTCACCCCTCCACTTT; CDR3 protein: CARSNRGRYSSPLHF